This TCR beta chain is drawn from a study of patients and donors after allogeneic stem cell transplantation. V was clipped by 4 bases and J by 4 bases, with 17 bases between them. Germline values: CDR1 KGHSH, CDR2 LQKENI. This CDR3 is built from 16 residues. TCRdb redid the calling of the RT-PCR reads with MiXCR, one entry per CDR3 protein. This sample has roughly 940,000 distinct CDR3 sequences, with roughly 18% found just once. The origin of this receptor is a human donor who was either an allogeneic HSCT recipient or a stem cell or donor lymphocyte infusion donor (not recorded which). It is not recorded whose cells these are; they may come from a transplant donor. This chain connects TRBV18 to TRBJ1-5; possible D gene TRBD1, 6 bases. Sequenced input: blood, either unsorted or a sorted T cell fraction (not recorded which). CDR3 in amino acids: CASSQNSRDTNQPQHF. CDR3 DNA sequence: TGTGCCAGCTCACAGAACTCCCGGGACACAAATCAGCCCCAGCATTTT.